A few counts support the clone carrying this T cell receptor beta chain. No antigen is known for it. It was RNA transcripts that yielded the amplified TCR beta CDR3 regions. Primed by the HTBI set, a first-round RT-PCR was run on the TCR CDR3. TCRdb itself ran the multiplex PCR reads through MiXCR, one entry per CDR3 protein. The sample contains fewer than 550,000 distinct CDR3 sequences, 15% to 18% of which appear only once. The sample comes from a study of T cells in Graves' hyperthyroidism and ophthalmopathy. General study results and limits: Ophthalmopathy stood apart from stable hyperthyroidism in a 13 V-J model.

V was pared by 0 bases and J by 0 bases, with 9 bases between. This CDR3 spans 15 amino acids. CDR1 and CDR2 from the germline V gene are DFQATT and SNEGSKA (reference sequence). Sequenced input: blood. The source is a young woman with Graves' hyperthyroidism. This chain links TRBV20-1 with TRBJ1-3; no clear D. CDR3 sequence (DNA): TGCAGTGCTAGAGATATAATGAGCTCTGGAAACACCATATATTTT. It yields the protein CSARDIMSSGNTIYF.